These T cell receptor beta chains were read from a single sample in a study of response to subunit inactivated influenza vaccine. TCRdb fed the RT-PCR reads into MiXCR, producing one record per CDR3 protein. The sample yields some 570,000 distinct CDR3 sequences, around 11% seen once. These same records also appear under a second study, on T cells expressing NK-cell markers.

The specimen was PBMCs from blood, collected on the day of vaccination. The receptors derive from a man aged 45-65 years who received an inactivated influenza vaccine. The CDR3 runs from the conserved cysteine through the conserved F or W. A D gene is named only where the DNA matches it firmly. Clone size is stated in some rows and not others, as once, few, many or a class when expanded.

v_gene	j_gene	len	d_gene	abundance	CDR3nt	CDR3aa
TRBV6-5	TRBJ2-3	17	TRBD1	NA	TGTGCCAGCAGTTACTCGATACAGGGGGGAGCCACAGATACGCAGTATTTT	CASSYSIQGGATDTQYF
TRBV19	TRBJ2-7	15	TRBD1	few	TGTGCCAGTAGTACGGACAGGGGCCCCACCTACGAGCAGTACTTC	CASSTDRGPTYEQYF
TRBV12-3/TRBV12-4	TRBJ2-1	14	NA	NA	TGTGCCAGCAGTTTATCCACCCTTTACAATGAGCAGTTCTTC	CASSLSTLYNEQFF
TRBV3-1	TRBJ2-5	15	NA	few	TGTGCCAGCAGCTGGGTATTGGGGCCCCAAGAGACCCAGTACTTC	CASSWVLGPQETQYF
TRBV12-3/TRBV12-4	TRBJ2-3	18	NA	many	TGTGCCAGCAGTTTTTCGGGAGAAACAGGAAAACGCACAGATACGCAGTATTTT	CASSFSGETGKRTDTQYF
TRBV12-3/TRBV12-4	TRBJ2-6	17	TRBD1	few	TGTGCCAGCAGTTTAACAGGGGCAAGATCTGGGGCCAACGTCCTGACTTTC	CASSLTGARSGANVLTF
TRBV28	TRBJ1-6	14	TRBD1	NA	TGTGCCAGCAGACTCGGACAGGGGGTTTCACCCCTCCACTTT	CASRLGQGVSPLHF
TRBV7-9	TRBJ1-5	15	NA	NA	TGTGCCAGCAGCTTGGGGGGCCGTAGCAATCAGCCCCAGCATTTT	CASSLGGRSNQPQHF
TRBV5-1	TRBJ2-5	13	NA	NA	TGCGCCAGCAGCCCATGGGACTTGGAGACCCAGTACTTC	CASSPWDLETQYF
TRBV15	TRBJ2-3	13	NA	few	TGTGCCACCAGCAGAGATCTGGCTGATGGGCAGTATTTT	CATSRDLADGQYF
TRBV6-5	TRBJ2-2	14	NA	NA	TGTGCCAGCAGTTACCCCCAGAACACCGGGGAGCTGTTTTTT	CASSYPQNTGELFF
TRBV7-3	TRBJ2-5	17	NA	NA	TGTGCCAGCATCTATGAACGAGCGGGCTCGTACCAAGAGACCCAGTACTTC	CASIYERAGSYQETQYF
TRBV10-3	TRBJ2-5	13	NA	NA	TGTGCCATCAGGGACTCTAGTGGAGAGACCCAGTACTTC	CAIRDSSGETQYF
TRBV4-3	TRBJ2-3	15	NA	few	TGCGCCAGCAGCCAAGAAGGGATCGGAACAGATACGCAGTATTTT	CASSQEGIGTDTQYF
TRBV30	TRBJ2-3	11	NA	NA	TGTGCCTGGACCCTTACAGATACGCAGTATTTT	CAWTLTDTQYF
TRBV3-1	TRBJ2-1	15	TRBD2	many	TGTGCCAGCAGCCAAGATGGCGGGGGGGCACTTGAGCAGTTCTTC	CASSQDGGGALEQFF
TRBV15	TRBJ2-2	15	NA	many	TGTGCCACCAGCAGAGATAGGGGGTTGGCCGGGGAGCTGTTTTTT	CATSRDRGLAGELFF
TRBV5-1	TRBJ1-2	15	NA	NA	TGCGCCAGCAGCTTGTTGCCAGACTATAACTATGGCTACACCTTC	CASSLLPDYNYGYTF
TRBV30	TRBJ2-1	17	TRBD2	few	TGTGCCTGGAGCGATGGGGGACTAGCGGGAGCCTGGAATGAGCAGTTCTTC	CAWSDGGLAGAWNEQFF
TRBV20-1	TRBJ2-3	17	TRBD2	NA	TGCAGTGCAAGCAGTCTAGCGGTCTATTTGGGCGCAGATACGCAGTATTTT	CSASSLAVYLGADTQYF
TRBV6-4	TRBJ2-2	14	NA	few	TGTGCCAGCAGTGAAGACCTTAAGACCGGGGAGCTGTTTTTT	CASSEDLKTGELFF
TRBV20-1	TRBJ2-1	15	TRBD2	few	TGCAGTGCTCCCGATAGCGGGAGTATCTACAATGAGCAGTTCTTC	CSAPDSGSIYNEQFF
TRBV12-3/TRBV12-4	TRBJ2-1	10	TRBD1	many	TGTGCCGGACAGGTGGGTGAGCAGTTCTTC	CAGQVGEQFF
TRBV5-6	TRBJ2-2	15	NA	NA	TGTGCCAGCAGCTTGCCAGGGTCGAACCCCGGGGAGCTGTTTTTT	CASSLPGSNPGELFF
TRBV5-1	TRBJ2-2	15	TRBD2	few	TGCGCCAGCAGCGCAGAAACTAGCGTCTCCGGGGAGCTGTTTTTT	CASSAETSVSGELFF
TRBV30	TRBJ1-2	13	NA	few	TGTGCCTGGAGGACCCCGGGCGGCTATGGCTACACCTTC	CAWRTPGGYGYTF
TRBV4-1	TRBJ1-5	15	NA	few	TGCGCCAGCAGCCAAGATTTTTTAGGGGTACAGCCCCAGCATTTT	CASSQDFLGVQPQHF
TRBV3-1	TRBJ1-2	14	NA	NA	TGTGCCAGCAGCCAACGACAGCTCTCCTATGGCTACACCTTC	CASSQRQLSYGYTF
TRBV4-3	TRBJ2-1	18	NA	few	TGCGCCAGCAGCCAAAGGGCCGGCGGGCCGAGCTCCTACAATGAGCAGTTCTTC	CASSQRAGGPSSYNEQFF
TRBV20-1	TRBJ1-2	14	TRBD1	NA	TGCAGTGCTGCCAACCGGGACAGGGGTCTCGGCTACACCTTC	CSAANRDRGLGYTF
TRBV20-1	TRBJ1-3	15	NA	few	TGCAGTGCCAGTGGGGGGGCAGTCGCTGGAAACACCATATATTTT	CSASGGAVAGNTIYF
TRBV5-1	TRBJ2-1	14	NA	NA	TGCGCCAGCAGCTTCATGGGGGTCAACAATGAGCAGTTCTTC	CASSFMGVNNEQFF
TRBV28	TRBJ2-1	13	TRBD2	few	TGTGCCAGCAGCCCTACTAGCGGGGGACCTCAGTTCTTC	CASSPTSGGPQFF
TRBV11-2	TRBJ2-7	16	TRBD1	few	TGTGCCAGCAGCTTAGTATCGGGACAGGCTCCCTACGAGCAGTACTTC	CASSLVSGQAPYEQYF
TRBV7-8	TRBJ2-3	14	TRBD2	many	TGTGCCAGCAGGGATAGCGGGGGAACGGATACGCAGTATTTT	CASRDSGGTDTQYF
TRBV6-2/TRBV6-3	TRBJ2-7	14	NA	NA	TGTGCCAGCAGTTCCTTCAGGGGAACCTACGAGCAGTACTTC	CASSSFRGTYEQYF
TRBV3-1	TRBJ1-4	16	NA	few	TGTGCCAGCAGCCAAGGCCGGTTCAGGGACGGTGAAAAACTGTTTTTT	CASSQGRFRDGEKLFF
TRBV7-9	TRBJ2-7	16	NA	many	TGTGCCAGCAGCTCGACAGGTGATACAAACTCCTACGAGCAGTACTTC	CASSSTGDTNSYEQYF
TRBV2	TRBJ1-2	13	NA	few	TGTGCCAGCAGTTTCAGGGGAGCGGATGGCTACACCTTC	CASSFRGADGYTF
TRBV6-5	TRBJ2-3	15	TRBD1	NA	TGTGCCAGCAGTTACCGGGACAGGGCGTTCGATACGCAGTATTTT	CASSYRDRAFDTQYF
TRBV11-2	TRBJ2-7	15	NA	NA	TGTGCCAGCAGCTTTCGAACCGGGACGGCCTACGAGCAGTACTTC	CASSFRTGTAYEQYF
TRBV7-6	TRBJ1-4	15	NA	few	TGTGCCAGCAGCCCGGTAGGGAGCCGGTGGGAAAAACTGTTTTTT	CASSPVGSRWEKLFF
TRBV12-3/TRBV12-4	TRBJ1-2	11	NA	many	TGTGCCAGCAGTCAGGACTATGGCTACACCTTC	CASSQDYGYTF
TRBV30	TRBJ2-1	12	TRBD2	few	TGTGCCTGGAGTACGGGGGGTAATGAGCAGTTCTTC	CAWSTGGNEQFF
TRBV4-1	TRBJ1-2	15	NA	few	TGCGCCAGCAGCCAACAGGCTGATAAGGGCTATGGCTACACCTTC	CASSQQADKGYGYTF
TRBV12-3/TRBV12-4	TRBJ2-2	15	NA	many	TGTGCCAGCAACGGATTGGGGGGTAACACCGGGGAGCTGTTTTTT	CASNGLGGNTGELFF
TRBV6-1	TRBJ2-1	16	TRBD2	NA	TGTGCCAGCAGAGCCGACTATAGCGGGATCTACAATGAGCAGTTCTTC	CASRADYSGIYNEQFF
TRBV7-8	TRBJ2-2	15	TRBD1	few	TGTGCCAGCAGCGCACGACAGGGGTCCACCCGGGAGCTGTTTTTT	CASSARQGSTRELFF
TRBV18	TRBJ1-5	13	NA	few	TGTGCCAGCTCACCAGCAGGGAATCAGCCCCAGCATTTT	CASSPAGNQPQHF
TRBV6-2/TRBV6-3	TRBJ2-7	15	NA	many	TGTGCCAGCAGACAACGCGGGACACCTAACTACGAGCAGTACTTC	CASRQRGTPNYEQYF
TRBV4-1	TRBJ2-3	16	TRBD1	once	TGCGCCAGCAGCCGGTGGGGGACAGACCTCACAGATACGCAGTATTTT	CASSRWGTDLTDTQYF